This T cell receptor (beta chain) was documented in a study of T cells in localized non-small cell lung cancer. This table comes from immunoSEQ multiplex PCR, and its TCRdb copy is limited to in-frame clones, with some not included. The sample records 3,000 or so clones, about 25% being singletons. Study-level results: Uninvolved adjacent lung had more T cell clonality than any other tissue, topping tumor.

Germline V gene lookup returns CDR1 SGHNT and CDR2 YENEEA. CDR3 size: 16 residues. With V trimmed by 4 bases and J by 0 bases, 9 bases remained unmatched. Many counts were recorded for this clone. The antigen remains undetermined. The source material was lung tumor tissue, sampled before any cancer treatment. The rearrangement links TRBV11-3 to TRBJ2-7, with 7 bases aligning to TRBD1. This sequence was found in a man aged 40-75 years with stage III lung adenocarcinoma. CDR3 loop: CASSSQQGQGSYEQYF. The DNA of the CDR3 is TGTGCCAGCAGCTCCCAACAGGGGCAAGGCTCCTACGAGCAGTACTTC. The full variable domain, with the rest looked up from reference TRBV11-3 and TRBJ2-7, is EAGVVQSPRYKIIEKKQPVAFWCNPISGHNTLYWYLQNLGQGPELLIRYENEEAVDDSQLPKDRFSAERLKGVDSTLKIQPAELGDSAVYLCASSSQQGQGSYEQYFGPGTRLTVT.